This T cell receptor beta chain was sequenced for a study of CD8 T cells in ankylosing spondylitis (dated by TCRdb to 2017 to 2019). At the level of the whole study: The study set out to find disease-linked TCR variants by profiling T cell receptor beta repertoires in ankylosing spondylitis patients and healthy donors. In total, the full study cohort was made up of over a hundred healthy donors and approximately 24 ankylosing spondylitis patients. Peripheral blood samples were taken, and synovial fluid was additionally collected from ankylosing spondylitis patients. The paper as a whole reports these results and caveats: Significant enrichment of the disease-linked clones was reported in matched synovial fluid samples from ankylosing spondylitis patients. Some TCR beta motif variants had previously been reported in synovial fluid and blood of reactive arthritis patients, which suggested common disease-initiation mechanisms. The disease-linked clones showed a CD8+ phenotype and occurred at relatively low frequencies in peripheral blood. A TCR beta motif made up of about eight highly homologous amino acid variants appeared to be characteristic of blood from ankylosing spondylitis patients.

Data came from an Illumina HiSeq 2500. Quantitative 5'-RACE with molecular barcodes was used to prepare TCR beta libraries. As for how the authors treated the data: A new computational method, built on a probabilistic model of VDJ rearrangement, was used to identify disease-linked TCR variants. The public reads were run again by TCRdb, first through fastp at Q25 and then through MiXCR, and only productive beta chains were kept. Here each entry gathers all rows of one CDR3 protein and keeps the most common genes and DNA. TCRdb's processing, not the study's, gives the V and J calls here. Present in this sample are a few hundred thousand distinct CDR3 sequences, about 9.9% of which were seen just once. The ten top clones hold about 10% of the sample. This clonotype was recorded at least ten times. Its antigen has not been determined. No per-base quality is available; no much larger clone lies one base away.

The germline ends are 15 bases apart after V is trimmed by 2 bases and J by 2 bases. CDR1 and CDR2 are drawn from the germline V gene (reference sequence): DFQATT, SNEGSKA. The CDR3 numbers 15 residues from cysteine through phenylalanine. Only the CDR3 portion is preserved as DNA: 45 bases, with reading frame beginning at the first base. The clonotype was recovered from a female donor with ankylosing spondylitis or in good health (not recorded which). The chain was built from TRBV20-1 and TRBJ2-5; there is no confident call for the D gene. Sequencing was performed on blood, either unsorted or a sorted T cell fraction (not recorded which). The DNA sequence is TGCAGTGCTAGACCCTTCGGGCAGAATCAAGAGACCCAGTACTTC. Its protein reads: CSARPFGQNQETQYF.